The 18 T cell receptor beta chains in this list originate from one sample, sequenced in a study of T cell repertoires in cytomegalovirus infection. TCRdb reprocessed the reads with MiXCR, giving one entry per CDR3 protein. There are about 68,000 distinct CDR3 sequences in the sample; roughly 20% occur only once, and 79% lies in the top ten. Their recognized antigens are unknown. The sequencing input was PBMCs, sequenced either directly or after in vitro stimulation (not recorded which). All receptors derive from a human donor in good health (CMV status not recorded). Some clones in this sample may be carry-over from other donors' samples.

The chain uses TRBV7-9 and TRBJ1-3, with D perhaps matching TRBD1 (6 bases). V shed 5 bases and J shed 7 bases, with 18 bases lying between them. The CDR3 has 15 residues. In germline, CDR1 is SEHNR, CDR2 FQNEAQ (reference sequence). CDR3 region: CASSPPQGPWNTIYF. The CDR3 DNA reads TGTGCCAGCAGCCCACCCCAGGGGCCCTGGAACACCATATATTTT.

This rearrangement joins TRBV2 to TRBJ2-3; 11 bases are a match to TRBD2. Looked up from germline, CDR1 is SNHLY and CDR2 is FYNNEI. Germline trimming cut 5 bases from V and 3 bases from J; bases unmatched to any gene: 1. This CDR3 comprises 14 residues. The CDR3 reads CASSRTSGTDTQYF. The CDR3 nucleotides are TGTGCCAGCAGTCGGACTAGCGGGACAGATACGCAGTATTTT. Drawing the rest from reference TRBV2 and TRBJ2-3, the complete variable domain is EPEVTQTPSHQVTQMGQEVILRCVPISNHLYFYWYRQILGQKVEFLVSFYNNEISEKSEIFDDQFSVERPDGSNFTLKIRSTKLEDSAMYFCASSRTSGTDTQYFGPGTRLTVL.

This chain uses TRBV7-2 with TRBJ2-1; D gene ambiguous. This CDR3 comprises 13 residues. Germline V gene sequence: CDR1 SGHTA, CDR2 FQGNSA. Trimming removed 4 bases at V and 5 bases at J, with 9 bases between. CDR3: CASSSMGNNEQFF. In nucleotides, the CDR3 is TGTGCCAGCAGCTCGATGGGAAACAATGAGCAGTTCTTC.

This clonotype was seen many times. This chain connects TRBV7-9 to TRBJ1-2, with D possibly matching TRBD1 (5 bases). Per the germline V gene, CDR1 is SEHNR and CDR2 is FQNEAQ (reference sequence). V lost 2 bases and J 7 bases, leaving 17 bases between the germline ends. The CDR3 loop spans 15 amino acids. Here the CDR3 DNA reads TGTGCCAGCAGCTTATTTGAATCACAGGTGGCTGGCTACACCTTC. It yields the protein CASSLFESQVAGYTF.

The CDR3: CASSLRTSGNTIYF. The DNA for the CDR3 is TGTGCCAGCAGCCTAAGGACCTCTGGAAACACCATATATTTT. V usage is TRBV3-1 and J usage is TRBJ1-3, with D uncertain. CDR3 length: 14 residues. The germline V gene has CDR1 LGHDT and CDR2 YNNKEL (reference sequence). The V end was cut by 4 bases, the J end by 0 bases, with 7 bases between. Using reference TRBV3-1 and TRBJ1-3 for the parts outside the CDR3, the full variable domain is DTAVSQTPKYLVTQMGNDKSIKCEQNLGHDTMYWYKQDSKKFLKIMFSYNNKELIINETVPNRFSPKSPDKAHLNLHINSLELGDSAVYFCASSLRTSGNTIYFGEGSWLTVV.

This clonotype was observed a few times. This chain connects TRBV28 to TRBJ2-5; 8 nucleotides align to TRBD2. CDR1 and CDR2 (germline): MDHEN, SYDVKM. The CDR3 loop spans 15 amino acids. V dropped 2 bases and J dropped 5; count of bases not matched to a gene: 7. CDR3 sequence reads: CASSLGLAGKETQYF. In DNA, the CDR3 is TGTGCCAGCAGTTTAGGGCTAGCGGGCAAGGAGACCCAGTACTTC. The full variable domain, with the rest looked up from reference TRBV28 and TRBJ2-5, is DVKVTQSSRYLVKRTGEKVFLECVQDMDHENMFWYRQDPGLGLRLIYFSYDVKMKEKGDIPEGYSVSREKKERFSLILESASTNQTSMYLCASSLGLAGKETQYFGPGTRLLVL.

A few counts support this clonotype. This chain joins TRBV27 and TRBJ2-1, with D possibly TRBD2 on 5 matching bases. The V end was cut by 3 bases, the J end by 12 bases, with 15 bases between. The CDR3 contains 13 residues. The germline V gene has CDR1 MNHEY and CDR2 SMNVEV (reference sequence). In nucleotides, the CDR3 is TGTGCCAGCAGTTTCAAAACCCGGGAACCGCAGTTCTTC. Protein sequence: CASSFKTREPQFF.

As DNA, the CDR3 is TGTGCCAGCAGCCCTAATTACGATACGCAGTATTTT. Its protein is CASSPNYDTQYF. This chain links TRBV12-3 or TRBV12-4 with TRBJ2-3; no clear D. The V end lost 6 bases, the J end lost 6 bases, and 10 bases lay between the germline ends. This CDR3 region has 12 residues.

The chain links TRBV5-1 to TRBJ2-7; D is perhaps TRBD1 (6 bases). The CDR3 has 15 residues. Between the trimmed V and J ends, which lost 4 bases and 5 bases, there was a span of 19 bases. From germline, CDR1 is SGHRS and CDR2 YFSETQ. CDR3 region: CASSIGVQGLHEQYF. DNA of the CDR3: TGCGCCAGCAGCATTGGGGTGCAGGGGCTCCACGAGCAGTACTTC. The full variable domain, with the rest looked up from reference TRBV5-1 and TRBJ2-7, is KAGVTQTPRYLIKTRGQQVTLSCSPISGHRSVSWYQQTPGQGLQFLFEYFSETQRNKGNFPGRFSGRQFSNSRSEMNVSTLELGDSALYLCASSIGVQGLHEQYFGPGTRLTVT.

This clonotype came up a few times. The chain employs TRBV11-2 and TRBJ2-1; TRBD2 matches at 8 bases. CDR1 SGHAT and CDR2 FQNNGV come from the germline V gene. V shed 7 bases, J shed 4 bases, and the junction held 18 bases outside the gene matches. This CDR3 has 18 residues. This CDR3 reads CASNPDNRLASSYNEQFF. In nucleotides, the CDR3 is TGTGCCAGCAACCCGGATAATAGACTAGCGTCTTCATACAATGAGCAGTTCTTC.

The chain couples TRBV12-5 to TRBJ1-2; 7 positions agree with TRBD1. V lost 3 bases and J lost 8; bases outside the gene matches: 6. Germline CDR1 LGHNT, CDR2 FRNRAP. The CDR3 has 13 residues. The DNA of the CDR3 is TGTGCTAGTGGTTTCACAGGGGCGGAAGGCTACACCTTC. This gives the protein CASGFTGAEGYTF.

The chain is built from TRBV28 and TRBJ2-3; no clear D. Between the trimmed V and J ends, which lost 10 bases and 0 bases, there was a span of 8 bases. CDR1 MDHEN and CDR2 SYDVKM come from the germline V gene. This CDR3 is built from 12 residues. CDR3 region: CATQGSTDTQYF. The CDR3 nucleotides read TGTGCCACCCAAGGTAGCACAGATACGCAGTATTTT.

The chain links TRBV14 to TRBJ2-1, with 8 nucleotides matching TRBD2. The CDR3 runs to 15 residues. Germline V lookup: CDR1 SGHDN, CDR2 FVKESK. The V and J ends lost 1 base and 8 bases, in that order; junction bases with no gene match: 7. CDR3 in DNA: TGTGCCAGCAGCCAAGCGGGAGGGTTGCGCGATGAGCAGTTCTTC. This encodes CASSQAGGLRDEQFF.

This clonotype was observed a handful of times. The chain uses TRBV7-2 and TRBJ2-7; 9 bases are a match to TRBD2. CDR1 is SGHTA and CDR2 is FQGNSA in the germline V gene. The V segment lost 1 base and the J segment 3 bases; nucleotides outside the gene matches: 1. The CDR3 extends over 14 amino acids. For the CDR3, the DNA is TGTGCCAGCAGCTTAGGCGGGAGGGGCTACGAGCAGTACGTC. It encodes CASSLGGRGYEQYV.

Only a few counts were recorded for this clonotype. The V gene is TRBV7-2, the J gene TRBJ1-5; maybe TRBD1 (5 bases). The CDR3 covers 14 residues. Germline-derived CDR1 and CDR2 are SGHTA and FQGNSA. Trimming removed 6 bases from V and 4 bases from J, with 13 bases in between. CDR3 DNA: TGTGCCAGCAGTACGGGGACCCCGAATCAGCCCCAGCATTTT. Protein sequence: CASSTGTPNQPQHF.

V gene TRBV9 combines with J gene TRBJ2-3; 8 positions agree with TRBD1. The CDR3 covers 15 residues. Germline V gene data show CDR1 as SGDLS and CDR2 as YYNGEE. V was pared by 4 bases and J by 6 bases, with 10 bases of the junction left unmatched. This CDR3 is CASSNRDRWTDTQYF. Written as DNA, the CDR3 is TGTGCCAGCAGCAACCGGGACAGGTGGACCGATACGCAGTATTTT. Looking up the rest from reference TRBV9 and TRBJ2-3 gives the full variable domain: DSGVTQTPKHLITATGQRVTLRCSPRSGDLSVYWYQQSLDQGLQFLIQYYNGEERAKGNILERFSAQQFPDLHSELNLSSLELGDSALYFCASSNRDRWTDTQYFGPGTRLTVL.

This clonotype was counted many times. J is TRBJ1-6 and V is TRBV7-2; D not certain. In germline, CDR1 is SGHTA, CDR2 FQGNSA. This CDR3 spans 11 amino acids. Between the trimmed V and J ends, which lost 6 bases and 5 bases, there was a span of 2 bases. In DNA, the CDR3 is TGTGCCAGCAGTGATAATTCACCCCTCCACTTT. Its protein product is CASSDNSPLHF.

This clonotype was detected many times. The gene calls are TRBV7-2 and TRBJ2-2; 9 bases agree with TRBD2. V trimming: 4 bases; J trimming: 5 bases; junction bases outside the gene matches: 14. The CDR3 spans 18 residues. Looked up from germline, CDR1 is SGHTA and CDR2 is FQGNSA. CDR3 amino acids: CASSSRGVAGVWTGELFF. CDR3 DNA: TGTGCCAGCAGCTCCCGGGGGGTAGCGGGAGTTTGGACCGGGGAGCTGTTTTTT.